The T cell receptor (beta chain) under discussion was sequenced for a study of shared clonotypes between healthy human individuals. Study overall: There were three CD4 naive, three CD4 memory, two CD8 naive and one CD8 memory plates per donor.

Libraries were prepared by immunoSEQ multiplex PCR; TCRdb keeps only in-frame clonotypes and omits some of them. The table includes about 2.1 million clones, approximately 92% detected once. From germline, CDR1 is MGHRA and CDR2 YSYEKL. The CDR3 is made up of 13 amino acids. It was CD45RO-negative cells, positively selected for CCR7, that made up naive CD8 cells, with terminally differentiated effector memory CD45RA+ cells excluded. The specimen sequenced was naive CD8+ T cells from PBMCs. The TCR comes from a man aged 18 to 29 in good health. Some clones in this sample may be carry-over from other donors' samples. The chain employs TRBV4-1 and TRBJ2-5; no reliable D call. Gene TRBJ2-7 matches the end of the DNA better, so the J call may be wrong. The CDR3 region is CASSQGISYEQYF. In DNA, the CDR3 is TGCGCCAGCAGCCAAGGGATTTCCTACGAGCAGTACTTC.